The clone carrying this T cell receptor beta chain was observed a few times. Its antigen remains unidentified. The V gene end was trimmed by 5 bases and the J gene end by 1 base; junction bases not matched to a gene: 7. This CDR3 contains 15 residues. From germline, CDR1 is LNHNV and CDR2 YYDKDF (reference sequence). With a J-beta primer mix and a sample-barcoded 5' primer, a second PCR ran about 7 to 12 cycles. A template-switch adaptor with 12 random nucleotides tagged each cDNA molecule. CDR3-containing paired-end reads numbering at least 2.5 million came from each sample. A single record per CDR3 protein comes from TCRdb applying MiXCR to the 5' RACE reads. The sample includes roughly 2 million distinct CDR3 sequences, less than 50% of them seen just once. This record belongs to a study of blood T cells in healthy people across ages. The study, taken as a whole, reports: With age, beta diversity per million T cells declined roughly linearly, significantly by 40. Long-lived and aged donors differed, with more naive CD4+ cells and higher diversity in the long-lived.

Sample: blood. The chain carries TRBV15 and TRBJ2-5, with 7 bases that match TRBD2. The TCR was taken from a woman aged 40 to 49 in good health. The CDR3 region has the DNA TGTGCCACCAGCCCTTTGGGGGGGGGCCAAGAGACCCAGTACTTC. Translated: CATSPLGGGQETQYF. Combining the CDR3 with reference TRBV15 and TRBJ2-5 gives the whole variable domain DAMVIQNPRYQVTQFGKPVTLSCSQTLNHNVMYWYQQKSSQAPKLLFHYYDKDFNNEADTPDNFQSRRPNTSFCFLDIRSPGLGDTAMYLCATSPLGGGQETQYFGPGTRLLVL.